These 9 T cell receptor beta chains originate from one sample sequenced in a study of T cell responses to AZD1222 COVID-19 vaccine. Assay: immunoSEQ multiplex PCR; the TCRdb copy retains only in-frame clones and omits some. Among some 120,000 clones listed, about 90% were seen once. The source was peripheral blood, collected on day 0 of AZD1222 vaccination. Receptor source: an adult in good health.

The V gene is TRBV29-1, the J gene TRBJ1-2; perhaps TRBD1 as D (6 bases). CDR1 is SQVTM and CDR2 is ANQGSEA in the germline V gene. Trimming removed 6 bases from V and 4 bases from J, with 18 bases in between. This CDR3 spans 14 amino acids. In nucleotides, the CDR3 is TGCAGCGTCACACCCAGGGGCCCTTCCTATGGCTACACCTTC. Translated: CSVTPRGPSYGYTF.

The count of this clone is one. This sequence joins TRBV3-1 (or the pseudogene TRBV3-2) and TRBJ2-5, with TRBD1 as a possible D gene (5 bases). The ends were cut back, 2 bases at V and 5 bases at J, with 9 bases in the middle. Germline V gene sequence: CDR1 LGHDT, CDR2 YNNKEL (reference sequence). This CDR3 spans 13 amino acids. The CDR3: CASSQSGSETQYF. The DNA for the CDR3 is TGTGCCAGCAGCCAATCAGGGTCGGAGACCCAGTACTTC.

This clone was picked up one time. The genes are TRBV4-1 and TRBJ1-1; D gene uncertain. This CDR3 spans 16 amino acids. Per germline, CDR1 MGHRA and CDR2 YSYEKL. Trimming shortened V by 0 bases and J by 1 base, and 12 bases separated the two germline ends. DNA for the CDR3: TGCGCCAGCAGCCAAGATATGATTAAGGGGAACACTGAAGCTTTCTTT. Encoded protein: CASSQDMIKGNTEAFF.

The V call is TRBV29-1, the J call TRBJ1-2, with TRBD1 identical over 8 bases. Germline V gene sequence: CDR1 SQVTM, CDR2 ANQGSEA. V trimming: 4 bases; J trimming: 4 bases; junction bases outside the gene matches: 5. CDR3 length equals 13 residues. CDR3 sequence: CSVARQGAYGYTF. For the CDR3, the DNA is TGCAGCGTTGCTCGTCAGGGGGCCTATGGCTACACCTTC.

This chain links TRBV11-3 with TRBJ2-1; the match to TRBD2 covers 8 bases. Germline V gene data show CDR1 as SGHNT and CDR2 as YENEEA. CDR3 length: 16 amino acids. Trimming at V came to 2 bases and at J to 7 bases, leaving 10 bases not matched to a gene. The CDR3 reads CASSLSGSGSINEQFF. CDR3 bases: TGTGCCAGCAGCTTAAGCGGCAGCGGGAGTATAAATGAGCAGTTCTTC. Supplemented by reference TRBV11-3 and TRBJ2-1, the full variable domain reads EAGVVQSPRYKIIEKKQPVAFWCNPISGHNTLYWYLQNLGQGPELLIRYENEEAVDDSQLPKDRFSAERLKGVDSTLKIQPAELGDSAVYLCASSLSGSGSINEQFFGPGTRLTVL.

This clone was counted a few times. The gene calls are TRBV7-9 and TRBJ1-2; 12 positions match TRBD1. The CDR3 is made up of 17 amino acids. Germline lookup yields CDR1 SEHNR and CDR2 FQNEAQ (reference sequence). The V gene end was trimmed by 1 base and the J gene end by 3 bases; junction bases not matched to a gene: 6. The CDR3 nucleotides read TGTGCCAGCAGCTTAGAAGGGACAGGGGGCGCCCACTATGGCTACACCTTC. This gives the protein CASSLEGTGGAHYGYTF.

The chain links TRBV28 to TRBJ2-7; 8 bases align to TRBD1. V shed 5 bases, J shed 2 bases, and the junction held 5 bases outside the gene matches. The CDR3 consists of 14 residues. Germline V gene sequence: CDR1 MDHEN, CDR2 SYDVKM. This CDR3 is CASSRYRGAYEQYF. CDR3 nucleotide sequence: TGTGCCAGCAGTAGATACAGGGGGGCCTACGAGCAGTACTTC.

In its sample, this clone was seen once. The CDR3 DNA reads as TGTGCCAGCAGACCGGGACTAGCGGGACCCAGCTCCTACAATGAGCAGTTCTTC. The encoded protein is CASRPGLAGPSSYNEQFF. This chain connects TRBV3-1 (or the pseudogene TRBV3-2) to TRBJ2-1; 13 positions match TRBD2. Germline V CDR1 and CDR2: LGHDT, YNNKEL (reference sequence). The CDR3 covers 18 residues. J lost 0 bases, V lost 6 bases, and 8 bases had no gene match.

V gene TRBV7-8 combines with J gene TRBJ2-3; D unresolved. This CDR3 region has 13 residues. V lost 6 bases to trimming and J lost 4 bases, with 11 bases between them. Germline-derived CDR1 and CDR2 are SGHVS and FQNEAQ. The CDR3, as DNA: TGTGCCAGCAGTGGAGAAAACGCAGATACGCAGTATTTT. Translated: CASSGENADTQYF.